This T cell receptor beta chain was captured in a study of early T cells in non-severe SARS-CoV-2 infection. Turning to the study itself: Sequencing of unsorted whole blood was done on bulk RNA, leaving chains unpaired.

Each cDNA molecule carried a unique molecular identifier. TCRdb independently ran MiXCR on the 5' RACE reads; one entry per CDR3 protein. Of about 92,000 distinct CDR3 sequences listed, roughly 17% are singletons. Details on this clonotype: Its specificity is unknown.

The V end was cut by 0 bases, the J end by 9 bases, with 12 bases between. CDR3 length: 14 amino acids. Looked up from germline, CDR1 is GTSNPN and CDR2 is SVGIG (reference sequence). Study-level results: The matching step, a VDJdb search, favored anti-spike CD8 responses and missed private and CD4 specificities.

This sequence was found in an adult who was a healthcare worker with PCR-confirmed SARS-CoV-2 infection or an uninfected control (not recorded which). This rearrangement joins TRBV30 to TRBJ1-6; D is unclear. Sequencing was performed on whole blood. The CDR3 loop reads CAWSVRDWGSPLHF. CDR3 nucleotides: TGTGCCTGGAGTGTAAGGGATTGGGGTTCACCCCTCCACTTT.